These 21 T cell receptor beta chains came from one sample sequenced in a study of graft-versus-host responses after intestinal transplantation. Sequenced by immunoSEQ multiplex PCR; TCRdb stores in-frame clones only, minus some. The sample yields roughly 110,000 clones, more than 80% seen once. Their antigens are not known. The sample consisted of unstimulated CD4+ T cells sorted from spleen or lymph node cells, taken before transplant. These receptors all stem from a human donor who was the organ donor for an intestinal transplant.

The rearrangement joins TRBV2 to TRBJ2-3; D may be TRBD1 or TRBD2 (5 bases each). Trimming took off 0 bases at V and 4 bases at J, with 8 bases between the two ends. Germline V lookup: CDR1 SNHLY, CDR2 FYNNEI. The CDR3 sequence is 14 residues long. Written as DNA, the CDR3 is TGTGCCAGCAGTGAAGCGGGGGTGGCAGATACGCAGTATTTT. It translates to CASSEAGVADTQYF.

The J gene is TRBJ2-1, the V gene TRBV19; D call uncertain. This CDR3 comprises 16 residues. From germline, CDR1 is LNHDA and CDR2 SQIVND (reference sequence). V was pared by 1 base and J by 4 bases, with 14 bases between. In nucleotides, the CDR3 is TGTGCCAGTAGTATAGGTTGGTACCCCATTTACAATGAGCAGTTCTTC. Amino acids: CASSIGWYPIYNEQFF.

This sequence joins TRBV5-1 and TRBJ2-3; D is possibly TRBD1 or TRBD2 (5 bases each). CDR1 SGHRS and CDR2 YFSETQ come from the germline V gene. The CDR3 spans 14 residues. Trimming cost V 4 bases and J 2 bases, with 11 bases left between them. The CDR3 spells CASSPGTDTDTQYF. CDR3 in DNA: TGCGCCAGCAGCCCCGGGACGGACACAGATACGCAGTATTTT.

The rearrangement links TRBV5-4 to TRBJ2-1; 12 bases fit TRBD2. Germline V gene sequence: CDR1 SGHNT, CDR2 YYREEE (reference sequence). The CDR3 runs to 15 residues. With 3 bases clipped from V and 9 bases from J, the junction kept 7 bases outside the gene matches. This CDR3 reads CASSSGLAGSREQFF. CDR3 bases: TGTGCCAGCAGCTCTGGACTAGCGGGATCGCGTGAGCAGTTCTTC.

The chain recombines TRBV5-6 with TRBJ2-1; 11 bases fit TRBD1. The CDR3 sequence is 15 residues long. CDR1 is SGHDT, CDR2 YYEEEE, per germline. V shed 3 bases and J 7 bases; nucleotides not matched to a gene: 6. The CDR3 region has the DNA TGTGCCAGCAGCTCCGGGACAGGGGGATGGAATGAGCAGTTCTTC. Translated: CASSSGTGGWNEQFF.

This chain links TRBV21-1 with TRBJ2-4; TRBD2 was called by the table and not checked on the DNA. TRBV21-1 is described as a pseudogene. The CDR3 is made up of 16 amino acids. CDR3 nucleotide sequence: TGTGCCAGCAGCATCAGAGCGGGTCTAGCCAAAAACATTCAGTACTTC. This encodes CASSIRAGLAKNIQYF.

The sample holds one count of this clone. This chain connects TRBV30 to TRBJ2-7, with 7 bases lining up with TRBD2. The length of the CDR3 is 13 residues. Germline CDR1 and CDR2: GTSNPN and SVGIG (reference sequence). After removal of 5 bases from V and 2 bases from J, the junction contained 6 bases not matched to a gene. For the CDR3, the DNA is TGTGCCTGGGGGGAGGGTCAACCCTACGAGCAGTACTTC. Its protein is CAWGEGQPYEQYF.

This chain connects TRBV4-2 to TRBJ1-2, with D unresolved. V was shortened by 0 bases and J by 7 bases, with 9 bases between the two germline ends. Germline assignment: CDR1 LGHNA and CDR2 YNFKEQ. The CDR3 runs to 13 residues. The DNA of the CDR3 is TGTGCCAGCAGCCAAGATGCCGGTAGTGGCTACACCTTC. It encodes CASSQDAGSGYTF.

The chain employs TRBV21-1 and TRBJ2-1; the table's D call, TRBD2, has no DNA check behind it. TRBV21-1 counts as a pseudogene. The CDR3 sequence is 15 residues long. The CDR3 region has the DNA TGTGCCAGCAGCAAAGCGCTGAGCTCCTACAATGAGCAGTTCTTC. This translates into CASSKALSSYNEQFF.

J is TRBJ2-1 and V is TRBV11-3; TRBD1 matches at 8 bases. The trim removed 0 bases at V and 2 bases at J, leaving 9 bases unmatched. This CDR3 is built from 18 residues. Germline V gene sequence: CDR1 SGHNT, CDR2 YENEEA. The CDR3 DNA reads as TGTGCCAGCAGCTTAGATAATATGGGGACAGGTCCCTACAATGAGCAGTTCTTC. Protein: CASSLDNMGTGPYNEQFF.

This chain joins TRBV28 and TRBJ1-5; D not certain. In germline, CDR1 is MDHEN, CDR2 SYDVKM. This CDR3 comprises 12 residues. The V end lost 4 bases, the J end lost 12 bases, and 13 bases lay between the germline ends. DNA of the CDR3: TGTGCCAGCAGTTCCGGGTCGGGTATCCAGCATTTT. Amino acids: CASSSGSGIQHF.

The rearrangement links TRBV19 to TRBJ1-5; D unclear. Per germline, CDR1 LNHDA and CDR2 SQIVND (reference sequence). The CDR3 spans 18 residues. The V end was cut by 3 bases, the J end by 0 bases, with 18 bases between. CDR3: CASSMSGRVAISNQPQHF. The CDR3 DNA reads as TGTGCCAGTAGTATGTCCGGACGCGTTGCAATTAGCAATCAGCCCCAGCATTTT.

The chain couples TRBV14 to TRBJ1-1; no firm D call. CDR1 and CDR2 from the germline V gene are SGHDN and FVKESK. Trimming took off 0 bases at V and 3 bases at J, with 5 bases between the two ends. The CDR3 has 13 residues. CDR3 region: CASSQDLYTEAFF. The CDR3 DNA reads TGTGCCAGCAGCCAAGATTTGTACACTGAAGCTTTCTTT. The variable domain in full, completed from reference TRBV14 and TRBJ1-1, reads EAGVTQFPSHSVIEKGQTVTLRCDPISGHDNLYWYRRVMGKEIKFLLHFVKESKQDESGMPNNRFLAERTGGTYSTLKVQPAELEDSGVYFCASSQDLYTEAFFGQGTRLTVV.

The CDR3 spells CASSQPGQGAAGELFF. CDR3 DNA sequence: TGCGCCAGCAGTCAACCGGGACAGGGGGCCGCCGGGGAGCTGTTTTTT. The chain couples TRBV23-1 to TRBJ2-2; 12 nucleotides match TRBD1. TRBV23-1 is an ORF, with its function uncertain. This CDR3 has 16 amino acids. Germline trimming cut 2 bases from V and 6 bases from J; bases unmatched to any gene: 4.

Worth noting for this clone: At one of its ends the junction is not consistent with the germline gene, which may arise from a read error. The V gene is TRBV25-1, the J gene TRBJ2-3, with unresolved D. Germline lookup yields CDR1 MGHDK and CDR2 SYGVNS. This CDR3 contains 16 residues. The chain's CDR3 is CASSELDIPYTDTQYF. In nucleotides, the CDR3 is TGTGCCAGCAGCGAATTAGACATCCCCTACACAGATACGCAGTATTTT.

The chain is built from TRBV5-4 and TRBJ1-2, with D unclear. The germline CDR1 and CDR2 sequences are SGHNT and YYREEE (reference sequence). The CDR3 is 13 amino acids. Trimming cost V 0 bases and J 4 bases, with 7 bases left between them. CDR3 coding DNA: TGTGCCAGCAGCTTGGACGCACGCTATGGCTACACCTTC. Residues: CASSLDARYGYTF. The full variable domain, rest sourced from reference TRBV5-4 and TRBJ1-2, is ETGVTQSPTHLIKTRGQQVTLRCSSQSGHNTVSWYQQALGQGPQFIFQYYREEENGRGNFPPRFSGLQFPNYSSELNVNALELDDSALYLCASSLDARYGYTFGSGTRLTVV.

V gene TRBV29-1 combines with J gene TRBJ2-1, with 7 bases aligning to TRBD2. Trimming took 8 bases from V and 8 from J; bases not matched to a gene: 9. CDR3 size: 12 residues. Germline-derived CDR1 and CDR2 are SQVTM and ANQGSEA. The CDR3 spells CSISGPPDEQFF. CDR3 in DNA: TGCAGCATTAGCGGGCCCCCGGATGAGCAGTTCTTC.

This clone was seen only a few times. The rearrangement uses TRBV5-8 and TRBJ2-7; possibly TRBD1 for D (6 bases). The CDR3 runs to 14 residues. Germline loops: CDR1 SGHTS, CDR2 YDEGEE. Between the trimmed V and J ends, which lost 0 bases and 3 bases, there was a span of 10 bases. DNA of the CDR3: TGTGCCAGCAGCTTGGGGACAGCAGACTACGAGCAGTACTTC. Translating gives CASSLGTADYEQYF.

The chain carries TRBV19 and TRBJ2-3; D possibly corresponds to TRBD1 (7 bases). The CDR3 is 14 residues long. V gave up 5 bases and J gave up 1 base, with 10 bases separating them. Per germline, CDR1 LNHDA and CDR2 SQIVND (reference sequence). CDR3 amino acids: CASSPRGGTDTQYF. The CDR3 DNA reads TGTGCCAGTAGTCCCAGGGGGGGCACAGATACGCAGTATTTT.

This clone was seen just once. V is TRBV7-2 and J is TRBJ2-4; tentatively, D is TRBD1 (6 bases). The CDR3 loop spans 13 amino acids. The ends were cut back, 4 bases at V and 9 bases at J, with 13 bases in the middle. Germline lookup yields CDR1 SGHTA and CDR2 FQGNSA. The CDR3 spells CASSSGQPPIQYF. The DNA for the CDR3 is TGTGCCAGCAGCTCAGGACAGCCACCCATTCAGTACTTC.

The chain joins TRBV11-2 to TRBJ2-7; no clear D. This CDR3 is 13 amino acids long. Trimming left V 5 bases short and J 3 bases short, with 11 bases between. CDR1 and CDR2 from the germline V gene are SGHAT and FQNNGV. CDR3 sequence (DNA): TGTGCCAGCAGCCCGAGAAGAGTCTACGAGCAGTACTTC. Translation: CASSPRRVYEQYF. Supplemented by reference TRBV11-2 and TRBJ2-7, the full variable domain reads EAGVAQSPRYKIIEKRQSVAFWCNPISGHATLYWYQQILGQGPKLLIQFQNNGVVDDSQLPKDRFSAERLKGVDSTLKIQPAKLEDSAVYLCASSPRRVYEQYFGPGTRLTVT.